The rows below give T cell receptor beta chains drawn from one sample of a study of cytomegalovirus exposure and HLA in healthy donors. Only in-frame clones appear in the TCRdb table, and some are missing; sequencing was by immunoSEQ multiplex PCR. The repertoire holds approximately 190,000 clones, with over 80% as singletons. Sequencing was done on a sample of PBMCs. These receptors were taken from a man aged 25-45 years in good health and CMV-seronegative. The CDR3 runs from the conserved cysteine through the conserved F or W.

v_gene: TRBV27; CDR3aa: CASSLQGGYEQYF
v_gene: TRBV7-2; CDR3aa: CASSLGGGSYEQYF
v_gene: TRBV14; CDR3aa: CASSQDRSGNIQYF
v_gene: TRBV28; CDR3aa: CASSLSVGDGYTF
v_gene: TRBV21-1; CDR3aa: CASSNRLAGVYHYEQYF
v_gene: TRBV7-9; CDR3aa: CSSSPKRRMAGGSDTQYF
v_gene: TRBV21-1; CDR3aa: CATSRDRGLGTIYF
v_gene: TRBV9; CDR3aa: CASSVDGSHDEQYF
v_gene: TRBV6-1; CDR3aa: CASSPWGLTEAFF
v_gene: TRBV27; CDR3aa: CASSLSIPRGVDNEQFF
v_gene: TRBV11-2; CDR3aa: CASTLGLAGRRVDTQYF
v_gene: TRBV7-6; CDR3aa: CASSREGSNTEAFF
v_gene: TRBV14; CDR3aa: CASSHDPGNPYEQYF
v_gene: TRBV11-1; CDR3aa: CASSLLSESFAYNEQFF
v_gene: TRBV28; CDR3aa: CASSPGLAGLQYQETQYF
v_gene: TRBV7-9; CDR3aa: CASSFGQGTSTDTQYF
v_gene: TRBV5-4; CDR3aa: CASSLSGGTGELFF
v_gene: TRBV11-2; CDR3aa: CASRLTRMTGITGELFF
v_gene: TRBV6-4; CDR3aa: CASSDTAGGAKDTQYF
v_gene: TRBV6-5; CDR3aa: CASSYRGRREAFF
v_gene: TRBV2; CDR3aa: CASSDGSMAGELFF
v_gene: TRBV19; CDR3aa: CASSITSSTGELFF
v_gene: TRBV7-9; CDR3aa: CASSLEGASSPQHF
v_gene: TRBV7-8; CDR3aa: CASSPPDSANNEQFF
v_gene: TRBV4-1; CDR3aa: CASSPKTPLAQDRAFGTQYF
v_gene: TRBV28; CDR3aa: CASSFHRGDQPQHF
v_gene: TRBV6-1; CDR3aa: CASRGLSGRAYEQYF
v_gene: TRBV11-2; CDR3aa: CASSLAGGRGSEQYF
v_gene: TRBV6-6; CDR3aa: CASKTGGDTEAFF
v_gene: TRBV19; CDR3aa: CASRTRGGHNEQFF
v_gene: TRBV5-1; CDR3aa: CASSFFGTSGRAGYNEQFF